Below are 17 T cell receptor beta chains sequenced from a single sample in a study of Tregs in tolerant kidney transplant recipients. Assay: immunoSEQ multiplex PCR; the TCRdb copy retains only in-frame clones and omits some. Here the sample spans tens of thousands of clones, 95% to 96% being singletons. No cognate antigen is known for these TCRs. Source material: Tregs from blood cultured with allogeneic cells. The receptors originated from a human donor in good health.

The chain links TRBV10-2 to TRBJ2-3; 7 bases fit TRBD2. Looked up from germline, CDR1 is WSHSY and CDR2 is SAAADI. The CDR3 loop spans 17 amino acids. The V gene end was trimmed by 5 bases and the J gene end by 4 bases; junction bases not matched to a gene: 15. The CDR3 DNA follows: TGCGCCAGCAGTCGACTCTGGGGCGGGGGTCAAGCAGATACGCAGTATTTT. Its translation is CASSRLWGGGQADTQYF.

The genes are TRBV5-1 and TRBJ2-2; no reliable D call. CDR1 is SGHRS and CDR2 is YFSETQ in the germline V gene. This CDR3 is built from 15 residues. Trimming left V 0 bases short and J 7 bases short, with 13 bases between. The CDR3 is CASSLAELDSGELFF. The CDR3 bases are TGCGCCAGCAGCTTGGCTGAGTTGGATAGCGGGGAGCTGTTTTTT.

This CDR3 is CASSTPGSSGGTSWETQYF. CDR3 bases: TGCGCCAGCAGCACCCCTGGTTCCAGCGGGGGTACTTCTTGGGAGACCCAGTACTTC. The genes are TRBV5-1 and TRBJ2-5, with 8 bases fitting TRBD2. The V gene's germline CDR1 is SGHRS and CDR2 YFSETQ. The CDR3 length is 19 residues. J was trimmed by 5 bases and V by 4 bases; bases with no gene match: 22.

The V gene is TRBV19, the J gene TRBJ2-2, with D unresolved. Trimming removed 8 bases at V and 1 base at J, with 8 bases between. This CDR3 has 13 amino acids. CDR1 LNHDA and CDR2 SQIVND come from the germline V gene (reference sequence). CDR3 sequence reads: CASYGQNTGELFF. Here the CDR3 DNA reads TGTGCCAGTTACGGGCAGAACACCGGGGAGCTGTTTTTT.

The rearrangement links TRBV7-6 to TRBJ1-2; a weak D match, TRBD1 (6 bases). Trimming shortened V by 5 bases and J by 5 bases, and 18 bases separated the two germline ends. The germline V gene has CDR1 SGHVS and CDR2 FNYEAQ. The CDR3 has 15 residues. CDR3 region: CASSLTGSPPYGYTF. CDR3 DNA sequence: TGTGCCAGCAGCCTAACAGGGTCCCCACCTTATGGCTACACCTTC.

The rearrangement uses TRBV4-2 and TRBJ1-6, with unresolved D. V was cut by 0 bases and J by 10 bases, with 13 bases left in between. The CDR3 runs 15 residues. The germline gives CDR1 LGHNA, CDR2 YNFKEQ. CDR3 DNA sequence: TGTGCCAGCAGCCAAGATGGCGCAGGCGACTCACCCCTCCACTTT. It yields the protein CASSQDGAGDSPLHF.

J is TRBJ2-7 and V is TRBV4-1; TRBD2 matches at 16 bases. Germline V gene sequence: CDR1 MGHRA, CDR2 YSYEKL. The CDR3 totals 15 residues. The V and J ends lost 4 bases and 4 bases, in that order; junction bases with no gene match: 1. CDR3 residues: CASSLGLAGGYEQYF. The CDR3 region has the DNA TGCGCCAGCAGCCTGGGACTAGCGGGGGGGTACGAGCAGTACTTC.

This chain connects TRBV5-1 to TRBJ1-4, with D maybe TRBD1 (5 bases). V was clipped by 4 bases and J by 2 bases, with 9 bases between them. From germline, CDR1 is SGHRS and CDR2 YFSETQ. The CDR3 contains 14 residues. The CDR3, as DNA: TGCGCCAGCAGCCAGGGTGGGACTAATGAAAAACTGTTTTTT. Translating gives CASSQGGTNEKLFF.

This CDR3 is CASSPGGYPHEQYF. CDR3 nucleotide sequence: TGTGCCAGCTCACCGGGGGGATACCCCCACGAGCAGTACTTC. The chain uses TRBV18 and TRBJ2-7; D possibly corresponds to TRBD2 (6 bases). The V and J ends lost 3 bases and 5 bases respectively, with 14 bases between them. From germline, CDR1 is KGHSH and CDR2 LQKENI. The CDR3 is 14 amino acids.

This chain joins TRBV6-1 and TRBJ1-2; D gene ambiguous. The CDR3 contains 12 residues. Germline V gives CDR1 MNHNS, CDR2 SASEGT. V was pared by 3 bases and J by 3 bases, with 5 bases between. CDR3 region: CASSEVDYGYTF. The CDR3 coding sequence is TGTGCCAGCAGTGAGGTGGACTATGGCTACACCTTC.

The chain links TRBV11-2 to TRBJ2-1; D is ambiguous. V shed 5 bases and J shed 9 bases, with 20 bases lying between them. Germline CDR1 and CDR2: SGHAT and FQNNGV. The CDR3 has 15 residues. The CDR3 here is CASSPRRLGMVEQFF. CDR3 in DNA: TGTGCCAGCAGCCCCAGGCGGCTGGGGATGGTTGAGCAGTTCTTC.

The chain couples TRBV7-3 to TRBJ1-2, with D perhaps matching TRBD1 (6 bases). CDR1 is SGHTA, CDR2 FQGTGA, per germline. Deletions cut 5 bases from V and 5 bases from J, with 15 bases between. CDR3 size: 14 residues. The CDR3 sequence: CASSPSGTSYGYTF. The DNA of the CDR3 is TGTGCCAGCAGCCCCTCCGGGACAAGTTATGGCTACACCTTC.

The chain carries TRBV11-3 and TRBJ1-6; maybe TRBD1 (5 bases). Germline V gene data show CDR1 as SGHNT and CDR2 as YENEEA. CDR3 length equals 17 residues. The V end was cut by 0 bases, the J end by 5 bases, with 14 bases between. The CDR3 spells CASSLEGQETDNSPLHF. The DNA for the CDR3 is TGTGCCAGCAGCTTAGAAGGGCAAGAGACAGATAATTCACCCCTCCACTTT.

This clone has just one count. The chain uses TRBV6-1 and TRBJ1-1; 7 bases fit TRBD1. J gave up 2 bases and V 10 bases, and 4 bases lay outside the gene matches. There are 12 residues in the CDR3. The germline V gene has CDR1 MNHNS and CDR2 SASEGT. The CDR3 DNA sequence: TGTGCCACCCGGACAGGAAACACTGAAGCTTTCTTT. This sequence encodes CATRTGNTEAFF.

The gene calls are TRBV4-1 and TRBJ1-1, with TRBD1 matching 10 bases. CDR1 is MGHRA and CDR2 is YSYEKL in the germline V gene. J gave up 5 bases and V 4 bases, and 4 bases lay outside the gene matches. The CDR3 contains 14 residues. The CDR3 sequence is CASSPDRGWTEAFF. CDR3 coding DNA: TGCGCCAGCAGCCCGGACAGGGGGTGGACTGAAGCTTTCTTT.

The chain carries TRBV7-8 and TRBJ1-1; the D gene is possibly TRBD1 (5 bases). This CDR3 is 14 amino acids long. The V end lost 7 bases, the J end lost 2 bases, and 14 bases lay between the germline ends. Germline CDR1 is SGHVS and CDR2 is FQNEAQ. CDR3 DNA: TGTGCCAGCACCCCCCAGGGTCTAAACACTGAAGCTTTCTTT. Residues: CASTPQGLNTEAFF.

This chain links TRBV19 with TRBJ2-1, with 7 bases fitting TRBD1. V gave up 5 bases and J gave up 3 bases; unmatched junction bases: 7. The germline CDR1 and CDR2 sequences are LNHDA and SQIVND (reference sequence). This CDR3 spans 15 amino acids. CDR3 loop: CASSAPGQNYNEQFF. In DNA, the CDR3 is TGTGCCAGTAGTGCGCCGGGACAGAACTACAATGAGCAGTTCTTC.